Reported below is one T cell receptor (beta chain). Its antigen is unknown. RNA transcripts were the template for amplifying TCR beta CDR3 regions. The TCR CDR3 was amplified in a first-round RT-PCR using the HTBI primer set. TCRdb passed the multiplex PCR reads through MiXCR, listing each CDR3 protein once. This sample has 450,000 to 650,000 distinct CDR3 sequences; approximately 17% occur once, and the top ten carry 17%. Individuals with ophthalmopathy presented a Clinical Activity Score of at least 3, a NOSPECS grade of at least 4 and a duration under 3 months. Lactation, pregnancy, other autoimmune disease or uncontrolled infection led to exclusion of patients. The study based diagnoses on clinical symptoms, serum thyroxine and TRAb, thyroid ultrasound and orbital computed tomography. These data originate in a study of T cells in Graves' hyperthyroidism and ophthalmopathy. Whole-study findings and limits: Peripheral blood also featured most of the thyroid clonotypes expanded above 0.001.

V was pared by 5 bases and J by 7 bases, with 9 bases of the junction left unmatched. The CDR3 runs to 15 residues. Germline assignment: CDR1 SEHNR and CDR2 FQNEAQ (reference sequence). Sequenced input: blood. The clonotype was recovered from a woman aged 18 to 35 with Graves' ophthalmopathy. This rearrangement joins TRBV7-9 to TRBJ2-5, with 11 nucleotides matching TRBD2. CDR3 DNA: TGTGCCAGCAGCGCCCAGGGGACTAGCGGCCGGACCCAGTACTTC. Amino acids: CASSAQGTSGRTQYF.